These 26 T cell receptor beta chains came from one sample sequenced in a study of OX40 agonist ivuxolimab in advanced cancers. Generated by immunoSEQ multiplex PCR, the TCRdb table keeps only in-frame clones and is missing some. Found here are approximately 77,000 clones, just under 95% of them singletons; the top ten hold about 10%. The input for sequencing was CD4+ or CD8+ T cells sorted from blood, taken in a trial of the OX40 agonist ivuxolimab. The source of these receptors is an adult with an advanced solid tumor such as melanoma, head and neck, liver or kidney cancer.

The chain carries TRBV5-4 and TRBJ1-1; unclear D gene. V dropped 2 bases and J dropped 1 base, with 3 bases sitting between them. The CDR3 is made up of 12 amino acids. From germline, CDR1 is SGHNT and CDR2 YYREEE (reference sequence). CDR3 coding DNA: TGTGCCAGCAGCTTCGGGAACACTGAAGCTTTCTTT. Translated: CASSFGNTEAFF.

CDR3 amino acids: CASSPDDRGVKPQHF. The CDR3, as DNA: TGTGCCAGCAGTCCAGACGACAGGGGAGTCAAGCCCCAGCATTTT. The rearrangement uses TRBV6-1 and TRBJ1-5; 8 bases are shared with TRBD1. V trimming: 5 bases; J trimming: 8 bases; junction bases outside the gene matches: 11. Germline CDR1 and CDR2: MNHNS and SASEGT. This CDR3 has 15 amino acids.

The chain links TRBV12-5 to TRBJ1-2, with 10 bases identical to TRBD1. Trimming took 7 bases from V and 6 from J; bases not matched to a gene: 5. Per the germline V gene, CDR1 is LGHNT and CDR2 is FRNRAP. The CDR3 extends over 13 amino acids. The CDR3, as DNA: TGTGCTAGTGTTGGGGACAGGGGCGATGGCTACACCTTC. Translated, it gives CASVGDRGDGYTF.

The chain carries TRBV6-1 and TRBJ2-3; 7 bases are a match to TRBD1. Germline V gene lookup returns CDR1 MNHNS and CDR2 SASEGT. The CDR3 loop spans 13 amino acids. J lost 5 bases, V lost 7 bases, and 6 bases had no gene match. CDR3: CASTDRAEDTQYF. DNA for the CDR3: TGTGCCAGCACCGACAGGGCGGAAGATACGCAGTATTTT.

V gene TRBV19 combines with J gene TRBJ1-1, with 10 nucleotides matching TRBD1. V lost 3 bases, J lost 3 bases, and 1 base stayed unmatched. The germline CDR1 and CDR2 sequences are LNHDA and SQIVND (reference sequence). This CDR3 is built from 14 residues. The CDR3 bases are TGTGCCAGTAGTATGGGACAGGGGTACACTGAAGCTTTCTTT. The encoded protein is CASSMGQGYTEAFF.

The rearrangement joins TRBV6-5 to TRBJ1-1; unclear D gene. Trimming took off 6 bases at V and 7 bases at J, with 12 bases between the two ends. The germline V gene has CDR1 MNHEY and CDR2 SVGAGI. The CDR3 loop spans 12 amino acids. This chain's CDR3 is CASSPEGDEAFF. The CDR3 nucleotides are TGTGCCAGCAGCCCTGAGGGAGATGAAGCTTTCTTT.

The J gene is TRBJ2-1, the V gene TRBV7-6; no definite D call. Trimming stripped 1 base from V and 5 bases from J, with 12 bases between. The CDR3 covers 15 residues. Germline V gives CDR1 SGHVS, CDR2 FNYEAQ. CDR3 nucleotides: TGTGCCAGCAGCTTAGAGATTGACGAAGACAATGAGCAGTTCTTC. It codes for CASSLEIDEDNEQFF.

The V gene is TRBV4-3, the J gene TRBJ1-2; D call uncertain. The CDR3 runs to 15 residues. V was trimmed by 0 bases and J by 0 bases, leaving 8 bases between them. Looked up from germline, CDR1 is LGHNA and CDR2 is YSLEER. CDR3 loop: CASSQDPPANYGYTF. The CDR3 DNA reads TGCGCCAGCAGCCAAGACCCCCCAGCTAACTATGGCTACACCTTC.

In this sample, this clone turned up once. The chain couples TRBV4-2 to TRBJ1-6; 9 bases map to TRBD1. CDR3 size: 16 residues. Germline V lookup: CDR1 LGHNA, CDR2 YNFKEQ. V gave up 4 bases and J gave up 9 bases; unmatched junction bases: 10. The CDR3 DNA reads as TGTGCCAGCAGCCCTTGGGGACAGGGAGATAGTTCACCCCTCCACTTT. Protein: CASSPWGQGDSSPLHF.

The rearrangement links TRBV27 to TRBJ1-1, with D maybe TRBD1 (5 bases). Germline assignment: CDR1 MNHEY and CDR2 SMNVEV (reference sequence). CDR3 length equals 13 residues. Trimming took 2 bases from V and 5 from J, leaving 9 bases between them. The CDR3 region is CASSLGGRTEAFF. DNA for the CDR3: TGTGCCAGCAGTTTAGGGGGGAGAACTGAAGCTTTCTTT.

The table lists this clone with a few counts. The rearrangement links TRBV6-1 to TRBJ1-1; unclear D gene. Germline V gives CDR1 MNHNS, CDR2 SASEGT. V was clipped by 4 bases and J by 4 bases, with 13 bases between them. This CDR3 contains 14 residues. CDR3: CASSVQLGSTEAFF. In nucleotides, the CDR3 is TGTGCCAGCAGTGTTCAGCTGGGCTCCACTGAAGCTTTCTTT.

CDR3 in DNA: TGTGCCAGCAGCTTTGCGGACAGCCCCCTCTATGGCTACACCTTC. Translated: CASSFADSPLYGYTF. The gene calls are TRBV7-9 and TRBJ1-2; D perhaps matches TRBD1 (6 bases). Germline loops: CDR1 SEHNR, CDR2 FQNEAQ (reference sequence). V was trimmed by 3 bases and J by 4 bases, leaving 15 bases between them. The length of the CDR3 is 15 residues.

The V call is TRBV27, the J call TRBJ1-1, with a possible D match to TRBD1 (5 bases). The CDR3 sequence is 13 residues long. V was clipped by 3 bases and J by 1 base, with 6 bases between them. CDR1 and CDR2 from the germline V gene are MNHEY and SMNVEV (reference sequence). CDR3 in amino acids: CASSFGGNTEAFF. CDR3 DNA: TGTGCCAGCAGTTTCGGGGGGAACACTGAAGCTTTCTTT.

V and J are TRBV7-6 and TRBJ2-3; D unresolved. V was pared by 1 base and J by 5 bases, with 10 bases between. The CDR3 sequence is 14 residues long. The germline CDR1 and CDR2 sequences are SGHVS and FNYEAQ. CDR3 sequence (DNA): TGTGCCAGCAGCTTAGTGGGGTTGGGAGATACGCAGTATTTT. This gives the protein CASSLVGLGDTQYF.

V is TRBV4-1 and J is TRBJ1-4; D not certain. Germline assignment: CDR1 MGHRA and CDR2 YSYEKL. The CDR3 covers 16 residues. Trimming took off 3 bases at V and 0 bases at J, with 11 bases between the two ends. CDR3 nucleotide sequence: TGCGCCAGCAGCCACTTATCCCTTGCAACTAATGAAAAACTGTTTTTT. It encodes CASSHLSLATNEKLFF.

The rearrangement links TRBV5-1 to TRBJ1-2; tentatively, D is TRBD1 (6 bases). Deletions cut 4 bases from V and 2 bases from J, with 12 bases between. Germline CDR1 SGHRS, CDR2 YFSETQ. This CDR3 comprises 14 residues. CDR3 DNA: TGCGCCAGCAGCCCAGCCGGACAGAACTATGGCTACACCTTC. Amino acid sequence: CASSPAGQNYGYTF.

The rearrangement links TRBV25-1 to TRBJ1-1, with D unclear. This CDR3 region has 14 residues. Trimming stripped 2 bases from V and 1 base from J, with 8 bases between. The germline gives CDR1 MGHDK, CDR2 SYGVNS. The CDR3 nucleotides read TGTGCCAGCAGTGAACTCCAGTCGAACACTGAAGCTTTCTTT. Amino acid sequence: CASSELQSNTEAFF.

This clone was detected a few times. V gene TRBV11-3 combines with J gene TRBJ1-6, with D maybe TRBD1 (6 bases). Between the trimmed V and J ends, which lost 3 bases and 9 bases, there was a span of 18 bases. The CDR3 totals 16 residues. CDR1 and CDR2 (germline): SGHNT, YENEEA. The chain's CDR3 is CASSFRTARRRSPLHF. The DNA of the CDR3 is TGTGCCAGCAGCTTTAGGACAGCCAGGAGGCGTTCACCCCTCCACTTT. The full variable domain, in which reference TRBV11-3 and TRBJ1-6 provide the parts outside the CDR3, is EAGVVQSPRYKIIEKKQPVAFWCNPISGHNTLYWYLQNLGQGPELLIRYENEEAVDDSQLPKDRFSAERLKGVDSTLKIQPAELGDSAVYLCASSFRTARRRSPLHFGNGTRLTVT.

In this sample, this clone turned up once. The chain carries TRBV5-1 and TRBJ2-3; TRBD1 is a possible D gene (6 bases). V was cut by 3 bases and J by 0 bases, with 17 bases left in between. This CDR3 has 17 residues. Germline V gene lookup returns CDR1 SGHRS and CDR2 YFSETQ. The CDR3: CASSWYIDRQSTDTQYF. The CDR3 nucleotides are TGCGCCAGCAGCTGGTACATCGACAGGCAAAGCACAGATACGCAGTATTTT.

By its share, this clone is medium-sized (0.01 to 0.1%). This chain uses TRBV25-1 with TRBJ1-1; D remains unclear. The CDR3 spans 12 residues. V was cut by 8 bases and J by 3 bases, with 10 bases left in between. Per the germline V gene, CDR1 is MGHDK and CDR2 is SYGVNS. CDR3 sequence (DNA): TGTGCCAGCGAGGCAGGTGACACTGAAGCTTTCTTT. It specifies CASEAGDTEAFF.

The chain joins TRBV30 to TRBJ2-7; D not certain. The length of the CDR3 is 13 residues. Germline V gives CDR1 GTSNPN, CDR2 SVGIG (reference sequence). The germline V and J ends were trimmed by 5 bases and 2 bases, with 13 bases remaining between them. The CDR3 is CAWGNYRTYEQYF. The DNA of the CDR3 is TGTGCCTGGGGAAACTACCGAACCTACGAGCAGTACTTC.

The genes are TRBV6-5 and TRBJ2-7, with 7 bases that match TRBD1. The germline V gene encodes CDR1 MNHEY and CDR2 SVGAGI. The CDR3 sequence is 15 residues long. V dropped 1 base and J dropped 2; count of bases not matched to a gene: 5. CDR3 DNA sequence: TGTGCCAGCAGTTACTTCCCGGGACAGCCCTACGAGCAGTACTTC. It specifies CASSYFPGQPYEQYF.

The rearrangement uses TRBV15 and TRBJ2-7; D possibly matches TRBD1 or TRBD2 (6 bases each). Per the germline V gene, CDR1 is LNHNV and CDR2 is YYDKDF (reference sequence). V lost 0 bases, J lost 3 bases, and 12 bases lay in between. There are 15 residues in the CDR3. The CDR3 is CATSRDYEGGYEQYF. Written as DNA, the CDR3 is TGTGCCACCAGCAGAGATTATGAGGGGGGCTACGAGCAGTACTTC.

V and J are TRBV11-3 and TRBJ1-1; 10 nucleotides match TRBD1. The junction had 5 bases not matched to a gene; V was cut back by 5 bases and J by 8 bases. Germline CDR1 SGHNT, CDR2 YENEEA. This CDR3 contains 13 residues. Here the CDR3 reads CASSPGTGAEAFF. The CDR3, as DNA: TGTGCCAGCAGCCCAGGGACAGGGGCAGAAGCTTTCTTT.

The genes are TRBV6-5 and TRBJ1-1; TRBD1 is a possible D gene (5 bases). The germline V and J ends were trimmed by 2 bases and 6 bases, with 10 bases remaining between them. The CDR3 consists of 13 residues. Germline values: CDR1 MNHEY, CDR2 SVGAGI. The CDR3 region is CASSYGAGSEAFF. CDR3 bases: TGTGCCAGCAGTTACGGGGCCGGATCTGAAGCTTTCTTT.

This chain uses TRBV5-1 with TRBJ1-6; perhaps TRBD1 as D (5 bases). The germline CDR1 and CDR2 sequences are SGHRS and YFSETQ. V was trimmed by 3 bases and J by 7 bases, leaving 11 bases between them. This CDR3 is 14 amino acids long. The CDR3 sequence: CASSSGDRNSPLHF. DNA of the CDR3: TGCGCCAGCAGCTCCGGGGACCGAAATTCACCCCTCCACTTT.